This TCR beta chain was recovered during a study of low-dose radiotherapy and immunotherapy resistance in tumors. With TRAV- and TRBV-specific primers, first-strand cDNA was made, covering the alpha and beta chains. With a V-primer adapter and a constant-region primer, TCRs were amplified for about 22 PCR cycles. One entry per CDR3 protein, called by TCRdb with MiXCR from the reads. The repertoire holds about 91,000 distinct CDR3 sequences, with 20% as singletons. This sample's time point: after trial treatment. Indicated treatment: LDRT plus nivolumab, ipilimumab, low-dose cyclophosphamide and aspirin (RACIN trial). This clonotype occurred many times. This CDR3 region has 14 residues. After removal of 0 bases from V and 4 bases from J, the junction contained 3 bases not matched to a gene. Germline CDR1 and CDR2: SGHRS and YFSETQ.

This clonotype was sampled from a female donor with ovarian cancer. Sample: PBMCs, taken after low-dose radiotherapy plus immunotherapy. The chain links TRBV5-1 to TRBJ1-1; TRBD1 matches 7 bases. CDR3 sequence reads: CASSLAAGGTEAFF. As DNA, the CDR3 is TGCGCCAGCAGCTTGGCCGCAGGGGGCACTGAAGCTTTCTTT.